This entry is about one T cell receptor (beta chain). The sample is drawn from a study of blood T cell repertoires in COVID-19. The length of the CDR3 is 16 residues. The germline V gene has CDR1 MNHEY and CDR2 SVGAGI. The V and J ends lost 3 bases and 0 bases, in that order; junction bases with no gene match: 8. The method was immunoSEQ multiplex PCR; TCRdb's version includes in-frame clones alone and lacks a portion of them. This table holds tens of thousands of clones, over 65% found once. This chain joins TRBV6-5 and TRBJ2-7, with 7 bases matching TRBD1. The source of this sequence is a human donor in a cohort sampled during active COVID-19. The material sequenced was peripheral blood. The CDR3 nucleotides are TGTGCCAGCAGTTATGGCCTTGACAGGGACTCCTACGAGCAGTACTTC. It codes for CASSYGLDRDSYEQYF.